Below are 10 T cell receptor beta chains sequenced from a single sample in a study of technical replicates of blood from several donors. Profiling relied on immunoSEQ multiplex PCR, and the TCRdb table lists in-frame clones only, not all of them. The repertoire includes about 85,000 clones, 90% to 95% of them detected once, and 0.35% to 0.45% sits in the top ten. The sequenced material came from T cells isolated from PBMCs. The receptors derive from a human donor in good health.

V gene TRBV29-1 combines with J gene TRBJ2-3; 10 bases are a match to TRBD1. V lost 3 bases, J lost 4 bases, and 4 bases stayed unmatched. The CDR3 runs 14 residues. The germline gives CDR1 SQVTM, CDR2 ANQGSEA. CDR3 coding DNA: TGCAGCGTTGAGGGACAGGGGTTATCAGATACGCAGTATTTT. This translates into CSVEGQGLSDTQYF.

The gene calls are TRBV6-4 and TRBJ2-3; 9 nucleotides align to TRBD1. Trimming at V came to 2 bases and at J to 3 bases, leaving 3 bases not matched to a gene. Germline V CDR1 and CDR2: MRHNA, SNTAGT. The CDR3 has 15 amino acids. The CDR3 bases are TGTGCCAGCAGTGACCCAGGACAGGGGACAGATACGCAGTATTTT. Translating it yields CASSDPGQGTDTQYF.

V gene TRBV29-1 combines with J gene TRBJ2-7; 9 bases match TRBD1. Trimming at V came to 7 bases and at J to 3 bases, leaving 13 bases not matched to a gene. This CDR3 comprises 15 residues. Per the germline V gene, CDR1 is SQVTM and CDR2 is ANQGSEA. In DNA form, the CDR3 reads TGCAGCGCTAAAGTCCGGGACAGGGAGCACTACGAGCAGTACTTC. It encodes CSAKVRDREHYEQYF.

The chain combines TRBV5-4 with TRBJ2-1, with D possibly matching TRBD1 (6 bases). The CDR3 sequence is 15 residues long. V lost 2 bases and J 2 bases, leaving 11 bases between the germline ends. Germline assignment: CDR1 SGHNT and CDR2 YYREEE (reference sequence). The CDR3 reads CASSFQGRTYNEQFF. CDR3 nucleotide sequence: TGTGCCAGCAGCTTCCAGGGGAGAACCTACAATGAGCAGTTCTTC.

A few counts support this clone. The chain carries TRBV11-2 and TRBJ2-7; TRBD1 aligns across 9 bases. CDR1 is SGHAT, CDR2 FQNNGV, per germline. The CDR3 totals 15 residues. V shed 6 bases, J shed 4 bases, and the junction held 10 bases outside the gene matches. The CDR3 loop reads CASRGPGQGLYEQYF. In DNA, the CDR3 is TGTGCCAGCAGGGGACCGGGACAGGGTCTTTACGAGCAGTACTTC.

This chain uses TRBV28 with TRBJ2-7; D is unresolved. The V and J ends lost 4 bases and 3 bases respectively, with 19 bases between them. CDR1 is MDHEN, CDR2 SYDVKM, per germline. CDR3 size: 16 residues. In nucleotides, the CDR3 is TGTGCCAGCAGTTCCTTAGACTTTCCAAGTTTCTACGAGCAGTACTTC. As protein: CASSSLDFPSFYEQYF.

The gene calls are TRBV30 and TRBJ1-1, with a weak D call TRBD1 (5 bases). The CDR3 has 13 residues. The germline gives CDR1 GTSNPN, CDR2 SVGIG (reference sequence). V lost 5 bases and J lost 5, with 15 bases in between. The CDR3 is CAWSFGGVTEAFF. The DNA for the CDR3 is TGTGCCTGGTCGTTTGGGGGGGTAACTGAAGCTTTCTTT.

The chain links TRBV11-2 to TRBJ1-5, with 8 bases matching TRBD1. CDR1 SGHAT and CDR2 FQNNGV come from the germline V gene. V was pared by 1 base and J by 8 bases, with 7 bases of the junction left unmatched. The CDR3 length is 15 residues. The CDR3 sequence: CASSLGGTGSKPQHF. The CDR3 DNA reads TGTGCCAGCAGCTTAGGAGGGACAGGCTCGAAGCCCCAGCATTTT.

The chain has TRBV14 and TRBJ2-5; 10 nucleotides match TRBD2. Germline V lookup: CDR1 SGHDN, CDR2 FVKESK. The CDR3 sequence is 15 residues long. V dropped 4 bases and J dropped 2; count of bases not matched to a gene: 4. In DNA, the CDR3 is TGTGCCAGCAGCCCAGGACTAGCGGTTCAAGAGACCCAGTACTTC. Protein sequence: CASSPGLAVQETQYF.

Here the CDR3 reads CAIPGQGEAEQFF. DNA of the CDR3: TGCGCCATCCCGGGACAGGGTGAAGCTGAGCAGTTCTTC. The chain combines TRBV10-2 with TRBJ2-1; TRBD1 aligns across 9 bases. Germline loops: CDR1 WSHSY, CDR2 SAAADI. This CDR3 has 13 residues. Trimming at V came to 10 bases and at J to 9 bases, leaving 10 bases not matched to a gene.